This TCR beta chain was profiled in a study of shared clonotypes between healthy human individuals. The study's findings and limits: Among non-shared clonotypes, generation probabilities were lower than among those shared by all four donors.

V was clipped by 6 bases and J by 7 bases; unmatched bases: 8. Per the germline V gene, CDR1 is MDHEN and CDR2 is SYDVKM. The CDR3 is 13 residues long. Each PCR replicate from the sorted subsets contained 150 to 250 ng DNA, which is about 30,000 T cell genomes. This table comes from immunoSEQ multiplex PCR, and its TCRdb copy is limited to in-frame clones, with some not included. This sample has millions of clones; more than 85% occur once, and the top ten carry over 1.5%. The sample holds one count of this clone. Its matching antigen is unknown. The naive CD8 fraction comprised CD45RO-negative cells positively selected for CCR7 and excluded terminally differentiated effector memory CD45RA+ cells. Adults of Caucasian background living in Nashville, Tennessee made up all donors.

This receptor was identified in a man in his late teens or twenties in good health. Some clones in this sample may be carry-over from other donors' samples. The chain couples TRBV28 to TRBJ1-2; TRBD1 agrees at 7 bases. Sequencing was done on a sample of naive CD8+ T cells from PBMCs. CDR3 DNA sequence: TGTGCCAGCAGCGACAGGGATCCGGGTGGCTACACCTTC. This sequence encodes CASSDRDPGGYTF.